This TCR beta chain was captured by sequencing in a study of vaccination and CD4 T cells after COVID-19. As for treatment: roughly ten-day PBMC culture with coronavirus spike peptide pools or control peptides (ViraFEST assay). Cultured CD4+ T cell DNA was sequenced using the Oncomine TCR Beta short-read assay. One entry per CDR3 protein, called by TCRdb with MiXCR from the PCR reads. The sample contains around 19,000 distinct CDR3 sequences, roughly 49% of which appear only once. Trimming removed 0 bases from V and 8 bases from J, with 19 bases in between. This CDR3 has 16 residues. Germline V gives CDR1 SGHTA, CDR2 FQGNSA. In this sample, this clonotype turned up a few times. What it recognizes is unknown.

The rearrangement links TRBV7-2 to TRBJ1-2; D is unresolved. The sequencing used CD4+ T cells from blood, cultured in vitro, collected before SARS-CoV-2 vaccination. This sequence originates from a human donor who had recovered from COVID-19. Here the CDR3 DNA reads TGTGCCAGCAGCTTAGCGCCTACGGGAGCCTCTGGAGGCTACACCTTC. Translating it yields CASSLAPTGASGGYTF.